Listed here are 24 T cell receptor beta chains from one sample, sequenced in a study of CD8 T cells in Susac syndrome. cDNA came from around 0.54 to 1 ug RNA primed by random hexamers. Each CDR3 protein is one row after TCRdb ran MiXCR on the immunoSEQ multiplex PCR reads. The sample has roughly 200,000 distinct CDR3 sequences, roughly 94% seen once. The sample was CD4+ T cells from PBMCs. The receptor source for this set is a human donor with Susac syndrome.

The V call is TRBV7-6, the J call TRBJ2-1; D is possibly TRBD2 (6 bases). Looked up from germline, CDR1 is SGHVS and CDR2 is FNYEAQ. Trimming removed 5 bases from V and 4 bases from J, with 18 bases in between. This CDR3 has 16 residues. The CDR3 DNA follows: TGTGCCAGCAGCCAGACAAAGCGGGTTGGATACAATGAGCAGTTCTTC. It is translated as CASSQTKRVGYNEQFF. Together with reference TRBV7-6 and TRBJ2-1, the CDR3 gives the full variable domain: GAGVSQSPRYKVTKRGQDVALRCDPISGHVSLYWYRQALGQGPEFLTYFNYEAQQDKSGLPNDRFSAERPEGSISTLTIQRTEQRDSAMYRCASSQTKRVGYNEQFFGPGTRLTVL.

The chain recombines TRBV11-2 with TRBJ1-6; possible D gene TRBD1, 6 bases. The CDR3 totals 14 residues. CDR1 and CDR2 from the germline V gene are SGHAT and FQNNGV. The ends were cut back, 5 bases at V and 7 bases at J, with 12 bases in the middle. CDR3 residues: CASSVGQPNSPLHF. CDR3 DNA: TGTGCCAGCAGCGTTGGACAGCCGAATTCACCCCTCCACTTT.

DNA of the CDR3: TGTGCCAGCAGCTTGTCCAGGACGAACACTGAAGCTTTCTTT. This encodes CASSLSRTNTEAFF. V is TRBV5-6 and J is TRBJ1-1; D remains unclear. This CDR3 spans 14 amino acids. V lost 1 base and J 1 base, leaving 8 bases between the germline ends. The germline V gene has CDR1 SGHDT and CDR2 YYEEEE. Combining the CDR3 with reference TRBV5-6 and TRBJ1-1 gives the whole variable domain DAGVTQSPTHLIKTRGQQVTLRCSPKSGHDTVSWYQQALGQGPQFIFQYYEEEERQRGNFPDRFSGHQFPNYSSELNVNALLLGDSALYLCASSLSRTNTEAFFGQGTRLTVV.

The rearrangement links TRBV12-3 or TRBV12-4 to TRBJ1-5; no clear D gene. This CDR3 is 12 amino acids long. Trimming took off 3 bases at V and 8 bases at J, with 8 bases between the two ends. The CDR3 reads CASSFGREPQHF. DNA of the CDR3: TGTGCCAGCAGTTTTGGCCGGGAGCCCCAGCATTTT.

This clonotype was seen a handful of times. J is TRBJ1-1 and V is TRBV7-3; 8 nucleotides agree with TRBD1. The germline V gene encodes CDR1 SGHTA and CDR2 FQGTGA. Unmatched junction bases numbered 2, after V lost 2 bases and J lost 3 bases. The CDR3 spans 14 residues. CDR3 DNA: TGTGCCAGCAGCTTACAGGGGGCTGACACTGAAGCTTTCTTT. Protein product: CASSLQGADTEAFF.

The chain uses TRBV6-2 or TRBV6-3 and TRBJ2-3; TRBD2 might be the D (6 bases). V dropped 8 bases and J dropped 4 bases, with 7 bases sitting between them. Germline V gives CDR1 MNHEY, CDR2 SVGEGT. The CDR3 has 11 amino acids. The CDR3 DNA follows: TGTGCCAGCTCGGGAGCAGATACGCAGTATTTT. This encodes CASSGADTQYF.

V gene TRBV12-3 or TRBV12-4 combines with J gene TRBJ2-1; TRBD2 aligns across 8 bases. V was clipped by 5 bases and J by 8 bases; unmatched bases: 8. CDR3 size: 14 residues. CDR3 sequence reads: CASSPRTSPDEQFF. The CDR3 DNA reads TGTGCCAGCAGTCCCCGGACTAGCCCCGATGAGCAGTTCTTC.

The chain has TRBV30 and TRBJ1-1; maybe TRBD1 (5 bases). The CDR3 is made up of 14 amino acids. Germline lookup yields CDR1 GTSNPN and CDR2 SVGIG (reference sequence). With 0 bases removed from V and 5 bases from J, the gap between germline ends came to 13 bases. CDR3 region: CAWSVTSGGTEAFF. The DNA for the CDR3 is TGTGCCTGGAGTGTAACCTCCGGGGGAACTGAAGCTTTCTTT.

The chain couples TRBV20-1 to TRBJ1-1; no reliable D call. Trimming pared 6 bases from V and 1 base from J, leaving 18 bases between. This CDR3 contains 15 residues. Germline V lookup: CDR1 DFQATT, CDR2 SNEGSKA (reference sequence). Here the CDR3 reads CSAPPVGARNTEAFF. CDR3 bases: TGCAGTGCCCCCCCGGTTGGTGCTAGGAACACTGAAGCTTTCTTT.

V gene TRBV30 combines with J gene TRBJ1-2, with a weak D call TRBD1 (6 bases). The germline V and J ends were trimmed by 2 bases and 7 bases, with 17 bases remaining between them. Germline-derived CDR1 and CDR2 are GTSNPN and SVGIG (reference sequence). This CDR3 contains 14 residues. The CDR3 DNA reads as TGTGCCTGGAGTCCTCCGAGGGGGATGAGTGGCTACACCTTC. As protein: CAWSPPRGMSGYTF.

This chain uses TRBV12-3 or TRBV12-4 with TRBJ2-5; TRBD1 is a possible D gene (5 bases). V gave up 6 bases and J gave up 2 bases, with 13 bases separating them. CDR3 length: 14 residues. CDR3 DNA sequence: TGTGCCAGCAGCAAAAATCGACAGCAAGAGACCCAGTACTTC. Protein product: CASSKNRQQETQYF.

The V call is TRBV4-3, the J call TRBJ2-1; the match to TRBD2 covers 7 bases. The CDR3 loop spans 18 amino acids. Germline V lookup: CDR1 LGHNA, CDR2 YSLEER. J lost 3 bases, V lost 0 bases, and 11 bases had no gene match. CDR3: CASSQEVPSSGYYNEQFF. The DNA of the CDR3 is TGCGCCAGCAGCCAAGAAGTCCCCTCTAGCGGCTACTACAATGAGCAGTTCTTC.

The chain employs TRBV20-1 and TRBJ1-2; D may be TRBD1 (5 bases). Germline lookup yields CDR1 DFQATT and CDR2 SNEGSKA (reference sequence). The V end was cut by 3 bases, the J end by 3 bases, with 11 bases between. This CDR3 spans 13 amino acids. CDR3 residues: CSASWGEDYGYTF. In DNA form, the CDR3 reads TGCAGTGCTAGTTGGGGGGAGGACTATGGCTACACCTTC.

V gene TRBV20-1 combines with J gene TRBJ2-1; D may be TRBD2 (5 bases). This CDR3 comprises 14 residues. Germline V gives CDR1 DFQATT, CDR2 SNEGSKA (reference sequence). Trimming cost V 0 bases and J 8 bases, with 14 bases left between them. The CDR3 DNA follows: TGCAGTGCTAGAGATCCGGGGATTACGGATGAGCAGTTCTTC. Its translation is CSARDPGITDEQFF.

The chain links TRBV27 to TRBJ2-3; 9 nucleotides agree with TRBD2. Germline V gene lookup returns CDR1 MNHEY and CDR2 SMNVEV (reference sequence). V lost 7 bases, J lost 5 bases, and 7 bases stayed unmatched. The CDR3 runs to 14 residues. CDR3 in amino acids: CASTRRGGQDTQYF. The CDR3, as DNA: TGTGCCAGCACCCGGCGGGGGGGCCAAGATACGCAGTATTTT.

This chain links TRBV5-1 with TRBJ1-1; D call uncertain. This CDR3 spans 14 amino acids. The V end was cut by 7 bases, the J end by 1 base, with 14 bases between. The germline gives CDR1 SGHRS, CDR2 YFSETQ. The CDR3 bases are TGCGCCAGCGGGTCTGAGTCGCCGAACACTGAAGCTTTCTTT. The encoded protein is CASGSESPNTEAFF.

The CDR3 DNA reads TGCAGTGCCCAAACTAGCGGGAGGAAGACCCAGTACTTC. Its protein product is CSAQTSGRKTQYF. This rearrangement joins TRBV20-1 to TRBJ2-5, with 12 bases matching TRBD2. J was trimmed by 6 bases and V by 6 bases; bases with no gene match: 5. Germline assignment: CDR1 DFQATT and CDR2 SNEGSKA (reference sequence). The CDR3 consists of 13 residues.

The chain uses TRBV20-1 and TRBJ2-3, with D perhaps TRBD2 (5 bases). V shed 4 bases and J shed 0 bases, with 20 bases lying between them. CDR3 length equals 17 residues. CDR1 is DFQATT, CDR2 SNEGSKA, per germline (reference sequence). Written as DNA, the CDR3 is TGCAGTGCTACCATTACTACTAGGGCGACTAGCACAGATACGCAGTATTTT. Translated, it gives CSATITTRATSTDTQYF.

This clonotype occurred once. The rearrangement joins TRBV5-1 to TRBJ2-3, with D possibly TRBD1 on 6 matching bases. Trimming shortened V by 0 bases and J by 6 bases, and 11 bases separated the two germline ends. This CDR3 is built from 14 residues. Germline V gene lookup returns CDR1 SGHRS and CDR2 YFSETQ. The CDR3 DNA reads as TGCGCCAGCAGCTTGGTTCGGGACACGGATACGCAGTATTTT. This encodes CASSLVRDTDTQYF. The entire variable domain, with the rest obtained from reference TRBV5-1 and TRBJ2-3, is as follows: KAGVTQTPRYLIKTRGQQVTLSCSPISGHRSVSWYQQTPGQGLQFLFEYFSETQRNKGNFPGRFSGRQFSNSRSEMNVSTLELGDSALYLCASSLVRDTDTQYFGPGTRLTVL.

The V gene is TRBV15, the J gene TRBJ2-4, with D tentatively TRBD2 (6 bases). There are 15 residues in the CDR3. CDR1 and CDR2 (germline): LNHNV, YYDKDF (reference sequence). Trimming cost V 3 bases and J 6 bases, with 15 bases left between them. The CDR3 DNA is TGTGCCACCAGCAGGAGAGCGGTGGGGGGAAACATTCAGTACTTC. The encoded protein is CATSRRAVGGNIQYF.

This clonotype was detected only once. V is TRBV30 and J is TRBJ1-1; D is ambiguous. V lost 3 bases and J 0 bases, leaving 8 bases between the germline ends. The CDR3 runs 13 residues. Germline CDR1 and CDR2: GTSNPN and SVGIG (reference sequence). This CDR3 is CAWRARLNTEAFF. CDR3 sequence (DNA): TGTGCCTGGAGGGCCAGGTTGAACACTGAAGCTTTCTTT.

The chain links TRBV7-2 to TRBJ2-7; 11 bases align to TRBD2. Germline CDR1 SGHTA, CDR2 FQGNSA. V shed 3 bases, J shed 5 bases, and the junction held 9 bases outside the gene matches. This CDR3 contains 16 residues. In nucleotides, the CDR3 is TGTGCCAGCAGCTTCGCCGGGACTAGCGGTTTGGACGAGCAGTACTTC. As protein: CASSFAGTSGLDEQYF.

The V gene is TRBV18, the J gene TRBJ2-6; D unclear. V lost 0 bases to trimming and J lost 9 bases, with 15 bases between them. The germline gives CDR1 KGHSH, CDR2 LQKENI. This CDR3 has 16 residues. The CDR3 DNA sequence: TGTGCCAGCTCACCACCGACCGTTCGGCTAATCAACGTCCTGACTTTC. The encoded protein is CASSPPTVRLINVLTF.

The gene calls are TRBV7-2 and TRBJ1-1; D ambiguous. Trimming shortened V by 1 base and J by 11 bases, and 8 bases separated the two germline ends. Germline loops: CDR1 SGHTA, CDR2 FQGNSA. This CDR3 is 11 amino acids long. The CDR3 DNA follows: TGTGCCAGCAGCTTAGGGGGTTTCGCTTTCTTT. Encoded protein: CASSLGGFAFF. Full variable domain (outside the CDR3, taken from reference TRBV7-2 and TRBJ1-1): GAGVSQSPSNKVTEKGKDVELRCDPISGHTALYWYRQSLGQGLEFLIYFQGNSAPDKSGLPSDRFSAERTGGSVSTLTIQRTQQEDSAVYLCASSLGGFAFFGQGTRLTVV.